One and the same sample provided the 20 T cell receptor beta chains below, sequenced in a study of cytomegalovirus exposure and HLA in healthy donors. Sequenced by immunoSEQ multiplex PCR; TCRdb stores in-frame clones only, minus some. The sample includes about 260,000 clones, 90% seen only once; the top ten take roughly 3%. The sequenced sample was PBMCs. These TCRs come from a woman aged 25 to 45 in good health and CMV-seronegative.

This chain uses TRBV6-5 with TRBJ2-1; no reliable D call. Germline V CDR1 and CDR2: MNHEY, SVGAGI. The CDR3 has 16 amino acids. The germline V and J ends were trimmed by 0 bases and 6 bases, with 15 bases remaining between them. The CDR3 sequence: CASSYSFNHKSNEQFF. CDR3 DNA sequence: TGTGCCAGCAGTTACTCGTTCAACCACAAAAGCAATGAGCAGTTCTTC.

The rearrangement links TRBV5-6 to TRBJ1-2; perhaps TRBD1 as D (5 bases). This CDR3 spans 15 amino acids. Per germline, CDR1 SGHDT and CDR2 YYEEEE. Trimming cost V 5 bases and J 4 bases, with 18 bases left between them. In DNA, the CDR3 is TGTGCCAGCAGTCGGGGGGAGGGACCCCTCTATGGCTACACCTTC. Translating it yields CASSRGEGPLYGYTF. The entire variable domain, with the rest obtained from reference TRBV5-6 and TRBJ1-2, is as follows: DAGVTQSPTHLIKTRGQQVTLRCSPKSGHDTVSWYQQALGQGPQFIFQYYEEEERQRGNFPDRFSGHQFPNYSSELNVNALLLGDSALYLCASSRGEGPLYGYTFGSGTRLTVV.

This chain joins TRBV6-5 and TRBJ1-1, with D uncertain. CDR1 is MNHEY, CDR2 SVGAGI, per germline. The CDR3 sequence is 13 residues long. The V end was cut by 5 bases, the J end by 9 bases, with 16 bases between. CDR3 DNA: TGTGCCAGCAGTCCCCACACACATCCCCAAGCTTTCTTT. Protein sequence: CASSPHTHPQAFF.

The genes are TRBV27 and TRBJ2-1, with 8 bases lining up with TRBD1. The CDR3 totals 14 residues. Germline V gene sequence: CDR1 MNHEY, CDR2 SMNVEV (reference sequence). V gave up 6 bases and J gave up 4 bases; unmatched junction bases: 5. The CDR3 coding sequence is TGTGCCAGCAGGACAGGGGCGCCATACAATGAGCAGTTCTTC. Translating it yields CASRTGAPYNEQFF.

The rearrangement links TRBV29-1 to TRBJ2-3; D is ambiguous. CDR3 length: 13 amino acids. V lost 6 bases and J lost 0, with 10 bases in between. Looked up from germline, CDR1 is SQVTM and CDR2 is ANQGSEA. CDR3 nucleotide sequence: TGCAGCGTCCGAAACAGTAGCACAGATACGCAGTATTTT. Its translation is CSVRNSSTDTQYF.

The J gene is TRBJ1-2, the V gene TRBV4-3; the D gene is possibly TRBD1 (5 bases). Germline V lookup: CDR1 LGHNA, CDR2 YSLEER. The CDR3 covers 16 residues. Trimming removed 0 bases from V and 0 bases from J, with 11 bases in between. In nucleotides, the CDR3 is TGCGCCAGCAGCCAAGATCTGCAGGGACCTAACTATGGCTACACCTTC. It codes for CASSQDLQGPNYGYTF.

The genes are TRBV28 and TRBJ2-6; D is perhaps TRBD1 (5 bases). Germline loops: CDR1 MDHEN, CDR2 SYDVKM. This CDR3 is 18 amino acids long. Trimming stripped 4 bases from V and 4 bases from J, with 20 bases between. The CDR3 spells CASSSPYAQGSGANVLTF. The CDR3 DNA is TGTGCCAGCAGTTCGCCGTACGCTCAGGGTTCCGGGGCCAACGTCCTGACTTTC.

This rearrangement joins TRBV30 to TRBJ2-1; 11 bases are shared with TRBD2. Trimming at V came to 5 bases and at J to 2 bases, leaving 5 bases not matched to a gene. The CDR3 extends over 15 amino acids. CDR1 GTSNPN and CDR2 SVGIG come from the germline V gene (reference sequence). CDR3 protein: CAWEKLAGAYNEQFF. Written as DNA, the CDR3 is TGTGCCTGGGAAAAACTAGCGGGAGCCTACAATGAGCAGTTCTTC.

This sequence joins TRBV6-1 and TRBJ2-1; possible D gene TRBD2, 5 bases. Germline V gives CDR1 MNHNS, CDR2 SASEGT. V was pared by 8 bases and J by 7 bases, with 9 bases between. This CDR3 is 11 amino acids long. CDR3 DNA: TGTGCCAGCCCTAGCTGGAATGAGCAGTTCTTC. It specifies CASPSWNEQFF.

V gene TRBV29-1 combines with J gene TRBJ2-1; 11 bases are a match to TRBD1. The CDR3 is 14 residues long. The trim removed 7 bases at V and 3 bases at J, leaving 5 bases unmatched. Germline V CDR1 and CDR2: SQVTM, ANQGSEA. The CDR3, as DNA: TGCAGCGCGGCCGGGACAGGGGGCTACAATGAGCAGTTCTTC. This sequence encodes CSAAGTGGYNEQFF.

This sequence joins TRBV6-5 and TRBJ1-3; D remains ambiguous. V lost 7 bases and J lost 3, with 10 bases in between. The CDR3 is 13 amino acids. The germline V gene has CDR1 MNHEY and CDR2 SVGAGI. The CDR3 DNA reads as TGTGCCAGCACGGGTGGGAGTGGAAACACCATATATTTT. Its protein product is CASTGGSGNTIYF.

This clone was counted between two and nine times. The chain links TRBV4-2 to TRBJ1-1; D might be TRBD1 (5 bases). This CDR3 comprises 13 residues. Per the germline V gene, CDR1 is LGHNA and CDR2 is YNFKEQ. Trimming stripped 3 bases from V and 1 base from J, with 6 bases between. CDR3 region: CASSQGPNTEAFF. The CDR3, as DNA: TGTGCCAGCAGCCAGGGGCCGAACACTGAAGCTTTCTTT.

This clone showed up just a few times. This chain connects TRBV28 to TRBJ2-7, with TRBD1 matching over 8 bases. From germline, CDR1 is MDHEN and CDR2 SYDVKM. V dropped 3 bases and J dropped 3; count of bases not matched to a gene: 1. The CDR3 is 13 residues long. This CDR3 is CASSFGQGYEQYF. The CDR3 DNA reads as TGTGCCAGCAGTTTTGGACAGGGCTACGAGCAGTACTTC.

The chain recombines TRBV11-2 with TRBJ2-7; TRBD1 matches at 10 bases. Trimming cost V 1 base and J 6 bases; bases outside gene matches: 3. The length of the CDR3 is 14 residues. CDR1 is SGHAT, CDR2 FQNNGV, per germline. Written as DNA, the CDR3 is TGTGCCAGCAGCTTAGGACAGGGGGCGGGCGAGCAGTACTTC. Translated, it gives CASSLGQGAGEQYF.

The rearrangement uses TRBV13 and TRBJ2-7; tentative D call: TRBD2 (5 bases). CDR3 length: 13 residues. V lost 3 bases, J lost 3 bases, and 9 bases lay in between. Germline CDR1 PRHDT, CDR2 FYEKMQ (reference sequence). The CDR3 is CASSFRDNYEQYF. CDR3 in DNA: TGTGCCAGCAGCTTCCGGGATAACTACGAGCAGTACTTC.

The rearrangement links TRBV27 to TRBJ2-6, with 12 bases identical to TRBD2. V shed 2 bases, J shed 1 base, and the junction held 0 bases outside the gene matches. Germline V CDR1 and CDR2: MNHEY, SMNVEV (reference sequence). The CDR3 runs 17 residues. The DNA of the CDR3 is TGTGCCAGCAGTTTAACTAGCGGGAGGTCTGGGGCCAACGTCCTGACTTTC. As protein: CASSLTSGRSGANVLTF.

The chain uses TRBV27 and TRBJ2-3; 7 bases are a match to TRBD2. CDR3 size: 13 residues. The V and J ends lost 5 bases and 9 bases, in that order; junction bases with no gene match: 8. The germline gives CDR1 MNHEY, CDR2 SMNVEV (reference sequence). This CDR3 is CASSPGLGQTQYF. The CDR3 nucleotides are TGTGCCAGCAGTCCCGGACTAGGTCAGACGCAGTATTTT.

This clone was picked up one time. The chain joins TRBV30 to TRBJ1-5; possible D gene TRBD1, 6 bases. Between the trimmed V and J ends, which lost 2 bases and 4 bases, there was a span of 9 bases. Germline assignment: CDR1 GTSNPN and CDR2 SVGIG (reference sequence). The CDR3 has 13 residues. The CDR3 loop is CAWSPRGNQPQHF. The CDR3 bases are TGTGCCTGGAGTCCCAGGGGAAATCAGCCCCAGCATTTT.

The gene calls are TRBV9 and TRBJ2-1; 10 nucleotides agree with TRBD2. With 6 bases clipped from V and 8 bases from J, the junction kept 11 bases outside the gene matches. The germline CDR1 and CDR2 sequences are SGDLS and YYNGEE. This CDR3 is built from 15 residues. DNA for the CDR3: TGTGCCAGCAACCGAACTAGCGGGACTGGAGATGAGCAGTTCTTC. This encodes CASNRTSGTGDEQFF.

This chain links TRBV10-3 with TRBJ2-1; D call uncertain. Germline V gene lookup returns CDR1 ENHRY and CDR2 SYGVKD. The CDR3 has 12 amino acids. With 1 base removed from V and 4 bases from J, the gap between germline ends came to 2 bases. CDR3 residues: CAISELYNEQFF. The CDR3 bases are TGTGCCATCAGTGAGTTGTACAATGAGCAGTTCTTC.